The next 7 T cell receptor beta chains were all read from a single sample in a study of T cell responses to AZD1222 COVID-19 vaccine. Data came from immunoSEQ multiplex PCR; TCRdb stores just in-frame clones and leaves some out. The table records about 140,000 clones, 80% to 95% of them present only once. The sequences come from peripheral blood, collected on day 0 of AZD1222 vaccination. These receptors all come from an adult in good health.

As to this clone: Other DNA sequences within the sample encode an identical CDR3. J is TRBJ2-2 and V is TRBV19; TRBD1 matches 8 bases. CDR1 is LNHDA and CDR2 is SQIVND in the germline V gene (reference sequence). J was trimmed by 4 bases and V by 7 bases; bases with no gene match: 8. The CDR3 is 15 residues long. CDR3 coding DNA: TGTGCCAGTATCCATAGACAGGGGACCACCGGGGAGCTGTTTTTT. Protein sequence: CASIHRQGTTGELFF.

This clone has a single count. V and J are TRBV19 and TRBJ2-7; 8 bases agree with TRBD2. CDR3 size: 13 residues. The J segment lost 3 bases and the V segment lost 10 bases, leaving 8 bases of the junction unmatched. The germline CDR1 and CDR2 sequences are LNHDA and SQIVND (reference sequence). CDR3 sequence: CATAGGLFYEQYF. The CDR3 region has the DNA TGTGCCACCGCGGGGGGTCTCTTCTACGAGCAGTACTTC. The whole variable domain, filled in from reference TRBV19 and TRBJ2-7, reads DGGITQSPKYLFRKEGQNVTLSCEQNLNHDAMYWYRQDPGQGLRLIYYSQIVNDFQKGDIAEGYSVSREKKESFPLTVTSAQKNPTAFYLCATAGGLFYEQYFGPGTRLTVT.

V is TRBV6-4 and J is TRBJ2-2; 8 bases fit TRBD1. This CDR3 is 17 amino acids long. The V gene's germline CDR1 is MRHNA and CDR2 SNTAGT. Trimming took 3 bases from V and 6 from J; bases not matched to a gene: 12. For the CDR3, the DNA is TGTGCCAGCAGTGAGAGACAGGGGCCCGGGGGCGCCGGGGAGCTGTTTTTT. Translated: CASSERQGPGGAGELFF.

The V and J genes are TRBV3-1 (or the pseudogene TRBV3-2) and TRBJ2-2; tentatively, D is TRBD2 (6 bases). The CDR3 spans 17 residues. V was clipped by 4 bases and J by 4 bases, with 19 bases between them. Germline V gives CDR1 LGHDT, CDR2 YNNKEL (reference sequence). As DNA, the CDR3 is TGTGCCAGCAGCCCCCGTGCCGGAGGGGTTGGCACCGGGGAGCTGTTTTTT. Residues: CASSPRAGGVGTGELFF.

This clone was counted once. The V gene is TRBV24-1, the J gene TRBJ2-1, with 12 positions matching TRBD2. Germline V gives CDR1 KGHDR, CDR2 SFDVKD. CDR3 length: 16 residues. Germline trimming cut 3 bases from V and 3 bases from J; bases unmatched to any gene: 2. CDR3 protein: CATSDRGLAGYNEQFF. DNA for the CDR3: TGTGCCACCAGTGATAGGGGACTAGCGGGCTACAATGAGCAGTTCTTC.

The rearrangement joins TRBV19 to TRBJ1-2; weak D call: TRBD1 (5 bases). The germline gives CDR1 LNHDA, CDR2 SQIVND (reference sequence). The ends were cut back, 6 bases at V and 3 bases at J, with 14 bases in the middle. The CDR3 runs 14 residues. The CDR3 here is CASRGTRLDYGYTF. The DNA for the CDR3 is TGTGCCAGTAGGGGGACGAGGCTTGACTATGGCTACACCTTC.

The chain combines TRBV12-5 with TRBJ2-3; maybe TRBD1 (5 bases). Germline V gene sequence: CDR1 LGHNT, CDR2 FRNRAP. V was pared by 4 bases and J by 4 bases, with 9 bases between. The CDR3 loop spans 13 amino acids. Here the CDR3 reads CASGWGFSDTQYF. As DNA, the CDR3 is TGTGCTAGTGGTTGGGGCTTTTCAGATACGCAGTATTTT.